This T cell receptor (beta chain) was identified during a study of tissue-resident memory T cells in lung cancer (dated by TCRdb to the late 2010s). About the study as a whole: Paired tumor TRM and tumor non-TRM populations from nine to ten lung cancer patients were compared using TCR beta-chain sequencing. The study at large found these results: A significantly more restricted TCR repertoire was observed in tumor TRM cells than in tumor non-TRM cells, as reflected by lower Shannon-Wiener and inverse Simpson diversity. An average of around 19% of sequenced TRM cells per patient was accounted for by the most expanded clonotype, suggesting expansion of a single tumor antigen-specific clone. On average, expanded clonotypes made up 65% to 85% of tumor TRM repertoires, compared with 50% to 60% of tumor non-TRM repertoires.

Taken from the germline V gene (reference sequence), the CDR1 and CDR2 loops are LNHNV and YYDKDF. Inclusive of the bounding cysteine and phenylalanine, the CDR3 is 13 residues long. Of the read, only the CDR3 DNA is kept; its 39 bases are in frame from base 1. Trimmed from V: 5 bases; trimmed from J: 3 bases; junction bases lacking a gene match: 4. A BD FACSAria-II was used to sort CD8+ T cells by CD103 expression straight into ice-cold TRIzol LS reagent. Lung tumor tissue was collected fresh at the time of surgical resection. After Fc receptor blocking, the fresh cells were stained for CD45, CD4, CD3, CD8A and CD103, and DAPI served for live/dead discrimination. A miRNeasy kit was used to purify total RNA from sorted CD103+ and CD103- CD8+ T cells. Tumor-infiltrating CD8+ cytotoxic T cells were sorted by CD103 expression to separate tissue-resident memory (TRM) cells from non-TRM cells. The donors were lung cancer patients whose disease was treatment-naive. Patients with respiratory malignancies who were newly diagnosed and untreated were recruited prospectively after referral.

Reads for this sample came from an Illumina MiSeq. Unique molecular identifiers were built into the TCR sequencing libraries, which were indexed using TruSeq single indexes. Per the authors' processing: With default settings for both tools, TCR reads were mapped and error-corrected using MIGEC v1.2.7 and then analyzed using VDJtools v1.1.7. Shannon-Wiener and inverse Simpson indices were computed in VDJtools to quantify repertoire diversity. A frequency threshold of at least three was used to define expanded TCRbeta clonotypes. Across the roughly eleven patients, Wilcoxon rank-sum tests were used for the statistical comparisons of TCR diversity between tumor TRM and non-TRM populations. TCRdb itself trimmed the public reads at Q25 with fastp, ran MiXCR and retained productive beta chains. Records with the same CDR3 protein are collapsed into one entry carrying the most frequent genes and DNA. TCRdb's processing, not the study's, gives the V and J calls here. This sample gives a few hundred distinct CDR3 sequences in total; just over 20% of them show up just once. The top ten constitute around 63% of the sample.

This clonotype is judged large (0.1 to 1%). Its antigen is unknown. Base qualities are not provided; no much larger clone lies one nucleotide away. This TCR was recovered from a human donor with treatment-naive lung cancer (subtype not recorded). What was sequenced was CD103+ CD8+ T cells from lung tumor tissue. In light of the paper, this sample's cell subset or site label describes: tissue-resident memory (TRM) CD8+ CTLs. The chain joins TRBV15 to TRBJ2-7; 7 nucleotides in the junction match TRBD1. The nucleotides are TGTGCCACCAGCGTGGGACAGTTCTACGAGCAGTACTTC. Its translation reads: CATSVGQFYEQYF.